This T cell receptor (beta chain) is drawn from a study of chemoradiotherapy in HPV16-positive cancers (dated by TCRdb to between 2021 and 2024). Background on the whole study: Candidate HPV-specific T-cell clones and common TCR motifs were defined by functional T-cell assays performed on cells from two HPV16-positive patients. The study asked whether T-cell immunity against the HPV oncoproteins E6 and E7 changes during chemoradiotherapy and whether it affects survival. TCR repertoires from some 90 patients with HPV-related cancers were then used to track the candidate HPV-specific TCRs and motifs. Overall study results and their limits: Only a couple of HPV16-positive patients were used to derive the functional definition of HPV-specific T cells, and the survival association was reported for HPV16-positive patients. Expansion of candidate HPV-specific clones and E7-related TCR motifs was observed in the tumor microenvironment during treatment, whereas no such expansion was observed for non-HPV-specific T cells. In HPV16-positive patients, expansion of HPV-responsive T cells during chemoradiotherapy was found to be associated with improved recurrence-free survival.

Repertoires were sampled repeatedly over the course of chemoradiotherapy, so clonal expansion could be followed in the tumor microenvironment. On this clone: Its cognate antigen has yet to be identified. The sample holds no much larger clone one base away, and base qualities are not on file.

The CDR3 covers 15 residues, taking in both the cysteine and the phenylalanine. CDR3 DNA only is kept here, 45 bases in frame from base 1. Trimming removed 5 bases from V and 3 bases from J; the gene matches leave 7 bases unexplained. Reading the germline V gene gives CDR1 LGHNA and CDR2 YSLEER. Receptors were amplified or captured by the immunoSEQ multiplex PCR assay. TCRdb provides this immuneACCESS table in a form limited to in-frame rearrangements. Some clones are lacking; in checked studies, under half of them reflect an unresolved V gene, and why the rest are absent is not known. This sample lists tens of thousands of clones; more than 75% were detected once. Clones ranked in the top ten supply roughly 4.7% of the sample.

The receptor's source is a human donor with HPV-associated anogenital cancer. The V gene is TRBV4-3 and the J gene is TRBJ2-3, with 8 central nucleotides matching TRBD2. The material was blood, obtained from a patient who underwent chemoradiotherapy. The CDR3 region has the sequence CASSTLGGGTDTQYF. The sequenced DNA is TGCGCCAGCAGCACTCTCGGGGGGGGAACAGATACGCAGTATTTT.